This is a list of T cell receptor beta chains from one sample in a study of shared clonotypes between healthy human individuals. Profiling relied on immunoSEQ multiplex PCR, and the TCRdb table lists in-frame clones only, not all of them. Here the sample spans 650,000 to 800,000 clones, just over 90% being singletons. Material: naive CD8+ T cells sorted from blood. Every receptor here comes from a man aged 25-45 years in good health. Both conserved end residues are part of each CDR3. The D gene is left open where the match is weak. Not all rows give a size; the values are once, few, many and, for expanded clones, a class.

DNA	CDR3	V	J	D	size
TGTGCCAGCAGCGTCGCCGGGACAGGAGTATTGAATGAGCAGTTCTTC	CASSVAGTGVLNEQFF	TRBV9	TRBJ2-1	TRBD1	NA
TGTGCCAGTAGCACAGGGTGGCTCACTGAAGCTTTCTTT	CASSTGWLTEAFF	TRBV19	TRBJ1-1	NA	NA
TGCGCCAGCAGCGGTACTAGCGTCTTCCTACATGAGCAGTTCTTC	CASSGTSVFLHEQFF	TRBV5-1	TRBJ2-1	TRBD2	NA
TGTGCCACCAGCAGAGGCCCGACAGTAAACACTGAAGCTTTCTTT	CATSRGPTVNTEAFF	TRBV15	TRBJ1-1	NA	NA
TGTGCCAGCAGCCTAGGGGGAGGGGGACCTGGAAACACCATATATTTT	CASSLGGGGPGNTIYF	TRBV5-6	TRBJ1-3	NA	NA
TGTGCCAGTGGGGCGAGCACAGATACGCAGTATTTT	CASGASTDTQYF	TRBV6-6	TRBJ2-3	NA	NA
TGCAGCGTTGAAGATTTTATCGGGGGATCAAACACCGGGGAGCTGTTTTTT	CSVEDFIGGSNTGELFF	TRBV29-1	TRBJ2-2	NA	NA
TGTGCCAGCAGCTTAGGCGTCCCGGGACAGGGGTTCCCCAAAGAGACCCAGTACTTC	CASSLGVPGQGFPKETQYF	TRBV7-8	TRBJ2-5	TRBD1	NA
TGCAGCGTCCTAGACACGACAGGGGCCCTCTACAATGAGCAGTTCTTC	CSVLDTTGALYNEQFF	TRBV29-1	TRBJ2-1	TRBD1	NA
TGTGCCAGCAGCTCGCGGGACAGGGGGGGCTACGAGCAGTACTTC	CASSSRDRGGYEQYF	TRBV13	TRBJ2-7	TRBD1	NA
TGTGCCGCAGGGCTAGCGGGAGCCCCTCGCGAGCAGTACTTC	CAAGLAGAPREQYF	TRBV2	TRBJ2-7	TRBD2	NA
TGTGCCAGCAGTTTGGAACCACAGGGGGCCTACGAGCAGTACTTC	CASSLEPQGAYEQYF	TRBV6-5	TRBJ2-7	TRBD1	NA
TGTGCCAGCAGCAAAGGTCCGCAGGGGAACGTTGCCTACGAGCAGTACTTC	CASSKGPQGNVAYEQYF	TRBV7-6	TRBJ2-7	NA	few
TGTGCCAGCAGCGTAGGCCAGAGACCGGGATCCCTTTACAATGAGCAGTTCTTC	CASSVGQRPGSLYNEQFF	TRBV9	TRBJ2-1	NA	NA
TGTGCCAGCAGCGTAGTCTCGGGGGGCGAGCAGTACTTC	CASSVVSGGEQYF	TRBV9	TRBJ2-7	TRBD2	NA
TGCAGCGAGTGGGTACTTACGGGACAGGGGCCCAACACTGAAGCTTTCTTT	CSEWVLTGQGPNTEAFF	TRBV29-1	TRBJ1-1	TRBD1	once
TGTGCCAGCAGCTTAGCGCTAAGCGGAAAGGCCGGGGAGCTGTTTTTT	CASSLALSGKAGELFF	TRBV7-9	TRBJ2-2	NA	NA
TGCGCCAGCAGTCACACCAACACCGGGGAGCTGTTTTTT	CASSHTNTGELFF	TRBV4-1	TRBJ2-2	NA	NA
TGTGCCAGCAGTTTATATGAGGGCTACGAGACCCAGTACTTC	CASSLYEGYETQYF	TRBV28	TRBJ2-5	NA	NA
TGTGCCAGCAGTTTCCGAGACAGGGCCAAGAACTATGGCTACACCTTC	CASSFRDRAKNYGYTF	TRBV6-5	TRBJ1-2	TRBD1	NA
TGCGCCAGCAGTCGACAACGTGAAGCTTTCTTT	CASSRQREAFF	TRBV23-1	TRBJ1-1	NA	NA
TGTGCCTGGAGTGTAGGACTAGCGGGAACGAATGAGCAGTTCTTC	CAWSVGLAGTNEQFF	TRBV30	TRBJ2-1	TRBD2	NA
TGCGCCAGCAGCCAAGGAAGCGGGAGTGAGAATGAGCAGTTCTTC	CASSQGSGSENEQFF	TRBV4-3	TRBJ2-1	TRBD2	once
TGTGCCAGCAGCGTGGGGACTAGCGGGGACACCGGGGAGCTGTTTTTT	CASSVGTSGDTGELFF	TRBV9	TRBJ2-2	TRBD2	NA
TGTGCCAGCAGCTTAGTAAAGACGGGACTAGCGGGAGGGGGATACGAGCAGTACTTC	CASSLVKTGLAGGGYEQYF	TRBV7-6	TRBJ2-7	TRBD2	NA
TGCAGCGTGGAACCGACTAGCGGCCCAGATACGCAGTATTTT	CSVEPTSGPDTQYF	TRBV29-1	TRBJ2-3	TRBD2	NA
TGTGCCACCATGGCGGGGACGAGCTACGAGCAGTACTTC	CATMAGTSYEQYF	TRBV27	TRBJ2-7	NA	NA
TGTGCCAGCAGCCCACGGACTAGCGGGAGTAATGAGCAGTTCTTC	CASSPRTSGSNEQFF	TRBV7-9	TRBJ2-1	TRBD2	NA
TGTGCCAGCAGTGAGGTGAACACTGAAGCTTTCTTT	CASSEVNTEAFF	TRBV2	TRBJ1-1	NA	NA
TGTGCCAGCAGTCCAGTAGCGGGACTACGCACAGATACGCAGTATTTT	CASSPVAGLRTDTQYF	TRBV28	TRBJ2-3	TRBD2	NA
TGCGCCAGCAGCTTGGATGGGAGACAGGGGACGAGATCTAGCACAGATACGCAGTATTTT	CASSLDGRQGTRSSTDTQYF	TRBV5-1	TRBJ2-3	TRBD1	NA
TGCGCCAGCAGCCAAGATCCTCGGGACAGGGGAGCTTTCTTT	CASSQDPRDRGAFF	TRBV4-3	TRBJ1-1	TRBD1	NA
TGTGCCAGCAGCTTTCGCCCAGGGCGAACTGAAGCTTTCTTT	CASSFRPGRTEAFF	TRBV5-5	TRBJ1-1	NA	NA
TGTGCCAGCAGCGGAAGGGGGGGGTACAATGAGCAGTTCTTC	CASSGRGGYNEQFF	TRBV7-6	TRBJ2-1	NA	NA
TGTGCCTGGAGTGCCGGGACAGGGGGCGACGAGCAGTACTTC	CAWSAGTGGDEQYF	TRBV30	TRBJ2-7	TRBD1	NA
TGTGCCAGCAGCCAAGACTCGGGACTAGGCTACAATGAGCAGTTCTTC	CASSQDSGLGYNEQFF	TRBV4-2	TRBJ2-1	TRBD2	once
TGTGCCAGCAGCATCCAGGGCGGCCCAGATACGCAGTATTTT	CASSIQGGPDTQYF	TRBV5-4	TRBJ2-3	NA	NA
TGTGCCAGCAGCTCAACTGCCGAGACAGTCCTCTACAATGAGCAGTTCTTC	CASSSTAETVLYNEQFF	TRBV11-3	TRBJ2-1	NA	NA
TGTGCCAGCAGTTTACCTAGCGGTGCAGATACGCAGTATTTT	CASSLPSGADTQYF	TRBV28	TRBJ2-3	TRBD2	NA
TGTGCCAGCAGTCCTGGACTTAGTCCCTCCACCGGGGAGCTGTTTTTT	CASSPGLSPSTGELFF	TRBV5-4	TRBJ2-2	NA	NA
TGTGCCACCGCTAAGACCGGGACAGGGGTCGAGCAGTACTTC	CATAKTGTGVEQYF	TRBV28	TRBJ2-7	TRBD1	NA
TGTGCCAGTAGTATAGTTAGCGGGAGTTCCAAAGAGACCCAGTACTTC	CASSIVSGSSKETQYF	TRBV19	TRBJ2-5	TRBD2	NA
TGTGCCATCAGTGGAGGATGGGACAGGGCTAGCGATGAGCAGTTCTTC	CAISGGWDRASDEQFF	TRBV10-3	TRBJ2-1	TRBD1	NA
TGTGCCAGCAGCACCCAGGGCGGGAGTGAGTCCTACGAGCAGTACTTC	CASSTQGGSESYEQYF	TRBV9	TRBJ2-7	TRBD2	NA
TGTGCCAGCAGTTACGACACAGCTACCCACTATGGCTACACCTTC	CASSYDTATHYGYTF	TRBV6-5	TRBJ1-2	NA	NA